These 6 T cell receptor beta chains share one sample of origin, sequenced in a study of long-term antiretroviral therapy in people with HIV (dated by TCRdb to between 2021 and 2024). Sequencing of the TRB variable region was done with the immunoSEQ hsTCRB v3.0 assay at survey level resolution. What TCRdb holds here is the immuneACCESS table cut down to in-frame rearrangements. Part of the clones is not present; checked against another copy, under half of the missing clones reflect an unresolved V gene, and the others are unexplained. The sample includes around 30,000 clones, with about 94% observed a single time. Around a tenth of the sample is in the top ten clones. The specimen comprised unsorted PBMCs, sampled 6.2 years after starting antiretroviral therapy. These receptors came from a man aged 35-49 years with HIV.

V gene TRBV29-1 combines with J gene TRBJ2-2; 7 nucleotides match TRBD2. This CDR3 spans 15 amino acids. The V and J ends lost 1 base and 4 bases, in that order; junction bases with no gene match: 6. Looked up from germline, CDR1 is SQVTM and CDR2 is ANQGSEA. CDR3 bases: TGCAGCGTTGAAGGGGTAGCGGGTGGCACCGGGGAGCTGTTTTTT. Encoded protein: CSVEGVAGGTGELFF.

The rearrangement joins TRBV10-3 to TRBJ1-2; a possible D gene is TRBD1 (5 bases). The CDR3 totals 14 residues. V was trimmed by 2 bases and J by 4 bases, leaving 11 bases between them. CDR1 is ENHRY, CDR2 SYGVKD, per germline. The CDR3 DNA follows: TGTGCCATCAGTGAGGGGGGGGACCCCTATGGCTACACCTTC. Amino acid sequence: CAISEGGDPYGYTF.

The chain employs TRBV7-2 and TRBJ2-4; weak D call: TRBD2 (6 bases). Per germline, CDR1 SGHTA and CDR2 FQGNSA. V was cut by 1 base and J by 1 base, with 8 bases left in between. There are 15 residues in the CDR3. The CDR3 DNA reads TGTGCCAGCAGCTTAGTGCGGGGTGCCAAAAACATTCAGTACTTC. This codes for CASSLVRGAKNIQYF.

The chain carries TRBV11-2 and TRBJ2-7; no clear D. Germline values: CDR1 SGHAT, CDR2 FQNNGV. V lost 0 bases and J lost 6, with 9 bases in between. The CDR3 consists of 13 residues. Here the CDR3 DNA reads TGTGCCAGCAGCTTAGACAGCACCGCCGAGCAGTACTTC. Translation gives CASSLDSTAEQYF.

The V gene is TRBV7-9, the J gene TRBJ2-3; D not resolved. This CDR3 is built from 16 residues. Germline CDR1 and CDR2: SEHNR and FQNEAQ (reference sequence). Trimming pared 5 bases from V and 0 bases from J, leaving 15 bases between. CDR3 sequence (DNA): TGTGCCAGCAGCCCCGGGTCATTACCTAGCACAGATACGCAGTATTTT. As protein: CASSPGSLPSTDTQYF.

The rearrangement joins TRBV18 to TRBJ1-2, with D unclear. From germline, CDR1 is KGHSH and CDR2 LQKENI. V was shortened by 3 bases and J by 7 bases, with 15 bases between the two germline ends. This CDR3 region has 14 residues. The CDR3 sequence is CASSPDGLVSGYTF. For the CDR3, the DNA is TGTGCCAGCTCACCCGACGGGCTAGTGAGTGGCTACACCTTC.